Each of the 8 T cell receptor beta chains below was sequenced from the same sample in a study of patients and donors after allogeneic stem cell transplantation. Via MiXCR, TCRdb re-called the RT-PCR reads, giving one row per CDR3 protein. The sample consists of about 74,000 distinct CDR3 sequences, less than 30% of them appearing once. The material sequenced was blood, either unsorted or a sorted T cell fraction (not recorded which). The receptors derive from a human donor who was either an allogeneic HSCT recipient or a stem cell or donor lymphocyte infusion donor (not recorded which). It is not recorded whose cells these are; they may come from a transplant donor.

Ten or more counts support this clonotype. The chain employs TRBV12-3 or TRBV12-4 and TRBJ2-7, with D possibly matching TRBD1 (5 bases). Trimming pared 4 bases from V and 4 bases from J, leaving 11 bases between. CDR3 length: 13 amino acids. The CDR3 nucleotides are TGTGCCAGCAGTTCTCAGGGTTTGTACGAGCAGTACTTC. Protein: CASSSQGLYEQYF.

This clonotype was seen a handful of times. The chain couples TRBV5-1 to TRBJ1-2; possibly TRBD1 for D (6 bases). Germline V gives CDR1 SGHRS, CDR2 YFSETQ. CDR3 length: 14 amino acids. Trimming cost V 2 bases and J 4 bases, with 12 bases left between them. Here the CDR3 DNA reads TGCGCCAGCAGCTTTACAGGGACCCTCTATGGCTACACCTTC. The encoded protein is CASSFTGTLYGYTF.

In this sample, this clonotype turned up a few times. The CDR3, as DNA: TGTGCCAGCAGCTTAGATCCAGGGGCGCAGCCCCAGCATTTT. Translation: CASSLDPGAQPQHF. The chain is built from TRBV11-2 and TRBJ1-5; D possibly corresponds to TRBD1 (6 bases). With 0 bases removed from V and 7 bases from J, the gap between germline ends came to 10 bases. CDR1 and CDR2 (germline): SGHAT, FQNNGV. The CDR3 is made up of 14 amino acids.

The chain joins TRBV7-8 to TRBJ1-1; weak D call: TRBD1 (5 bases). CDR3 length: 16 residues. V was shortened by 1 base and J by 4 bases, with 16 bases between the two germline ends. Per germline, CDR1 SGHVS and CDR2 FQNEAQ. The CDR3 bases are TGTGCCAGCAGCTTAGGAAGGGCAGGGATGGGCACTGAAGCTTTCTTT. This encodes CASSLGRAGMGTEAFF.

This chain uses TRBV11-2 with TRBJ2-1; D is undetermined. V was shortened by 0 bases and J by 7 bases, with 10 bases between the two germline ends. This CDR3 has 14 residues. Germline CDR1 and CDR2: SGHAT and FQNNGV. The CDR3 sequence: CASSLDPALNEQFF. The DNA for the CDR3 is TGTGCCAGCAGCTTAGATCCGGCGCTTAATGAGCAGTTCTTC.

This clonotype appeared a few times. V gene TRBV7-9 combines with J gene TRBJ2-7, with TRBD2 matching 7 bases. Germline loops: CDR1 SEHNR, CDR2 FQNEAQ (reference sequence). J gave up 0 bases and V 7 bases, and 12 bases lay outside the gene matches. CDR3 length: 16 residues. For the CDR3, the DNA is TGTGCCAGCACCCCTAGCCTAGCGGTCAGCTCCTACGAGCAGTACTTC. It translates to CASTPSLAVSSYEQYF.

The chain joins TRBV24-1 to TRBJ2-5, with TRBD2 matching 10 bases. CDR1 is KGHDR and CDR2 is SFDVKD in the germline V gene. Trimming removed 3 bases from V and 5 bases from J; junction bases left unmatched: 5. The length of the CDR3 is 15 residues. DNA of the CDR3: TGTGCCACCAGTGATATAGCGGGAGGAGAGGAGACCCAGTACTTC. It yields the protein CATSDIAGGEETQYF.

The V gene is TRBV5-1, the J gene TRBJ2-6, with D perhaps matching TRBD1 (6 bases). The CDR3 contains 15 residues. V shed 6 bases and J shed 0 bases, with 10 bases lying between them. CDR1 is SGHRS, CDR2 YFSETQ, per germline. CDR3 amino acids: CASKTGNSGANVLTF. In DNA, the CDR3 is TGCGCCAGCAAGACAGGTAACTCTGGGGCCAACGTCCTGACTTTC. Combining the CDR3 with reference TRBV5-1 and TRBJ2-6 gives the whole variable domain KAGVTQTPRYLIKTRGQQVTLSCSPISGHRSVSWYQQTPGQGLQFLFEYFSETQRNKGNFPGRFSGRQFSNSRSEMNVSTLELGDSALYLCASKTGNSGANVLTFGAGSRLTVL.